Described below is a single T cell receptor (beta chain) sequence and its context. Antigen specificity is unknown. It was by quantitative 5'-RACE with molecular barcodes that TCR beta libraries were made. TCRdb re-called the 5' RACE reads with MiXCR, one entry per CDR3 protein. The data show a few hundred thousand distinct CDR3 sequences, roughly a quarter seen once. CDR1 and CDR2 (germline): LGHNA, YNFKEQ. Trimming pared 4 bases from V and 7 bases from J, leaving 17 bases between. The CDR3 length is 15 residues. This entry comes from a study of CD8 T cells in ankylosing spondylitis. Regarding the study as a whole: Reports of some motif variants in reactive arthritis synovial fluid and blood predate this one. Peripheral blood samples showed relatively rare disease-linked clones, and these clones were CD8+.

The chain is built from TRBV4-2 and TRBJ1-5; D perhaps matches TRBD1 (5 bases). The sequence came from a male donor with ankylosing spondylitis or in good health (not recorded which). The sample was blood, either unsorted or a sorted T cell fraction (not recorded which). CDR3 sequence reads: CASSPGGRDEQPQHF. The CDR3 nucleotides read TGTGCCAGCAGCCCCGGAGGGAGGGACGAACAGCCCCAGCATTTT.